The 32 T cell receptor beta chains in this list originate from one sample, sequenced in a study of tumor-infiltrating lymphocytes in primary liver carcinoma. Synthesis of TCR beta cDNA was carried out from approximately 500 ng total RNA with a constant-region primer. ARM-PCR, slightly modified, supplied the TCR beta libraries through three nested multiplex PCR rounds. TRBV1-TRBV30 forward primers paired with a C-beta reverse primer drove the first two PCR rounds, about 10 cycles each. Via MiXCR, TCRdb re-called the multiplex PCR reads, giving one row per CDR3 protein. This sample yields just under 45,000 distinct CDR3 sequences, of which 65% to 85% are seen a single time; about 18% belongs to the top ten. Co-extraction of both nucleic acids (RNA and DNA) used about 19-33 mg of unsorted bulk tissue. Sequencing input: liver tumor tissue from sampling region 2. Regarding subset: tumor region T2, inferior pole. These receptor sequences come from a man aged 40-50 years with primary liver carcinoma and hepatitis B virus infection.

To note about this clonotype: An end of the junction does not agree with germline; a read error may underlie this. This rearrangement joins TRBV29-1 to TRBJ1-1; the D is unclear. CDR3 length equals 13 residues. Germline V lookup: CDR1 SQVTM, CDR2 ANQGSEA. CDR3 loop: CRVGARLNTEAFF. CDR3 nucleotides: TGCAGGGTTGGCGCCCGACTGAACACTGAAGCTTTCTTC.

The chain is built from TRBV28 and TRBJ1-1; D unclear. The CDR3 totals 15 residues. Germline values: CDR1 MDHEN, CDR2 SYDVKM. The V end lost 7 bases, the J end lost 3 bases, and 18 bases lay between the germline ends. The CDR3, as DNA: TGTGCCAGCATCATTGGACGACTTCGGGACACTGAAGCTTTCTTT. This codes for CASIIGRLRDTEAFF.

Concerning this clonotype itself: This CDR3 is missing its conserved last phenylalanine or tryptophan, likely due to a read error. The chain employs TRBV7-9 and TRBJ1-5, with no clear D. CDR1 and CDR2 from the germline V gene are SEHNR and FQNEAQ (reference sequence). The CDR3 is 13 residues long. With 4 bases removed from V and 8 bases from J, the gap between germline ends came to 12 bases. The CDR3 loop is CASSSGNNEPQHC. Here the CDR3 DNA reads TGTGCCAGCAGCTCGGGCAATAATGAGCCCCAGCATTGT.

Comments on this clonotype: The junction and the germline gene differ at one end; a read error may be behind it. CDR3 loop: CASTLIGDEKPFF. The DNA of the CDR3 is TGTGCCAGCACTCTCATTGGTGATGAAAAACCGTTTTTT. The chain recombines TRBV12-3 or TRBV12-4 with TRBJ1-4; D uncertain. The CDR3 covers 13 residues.

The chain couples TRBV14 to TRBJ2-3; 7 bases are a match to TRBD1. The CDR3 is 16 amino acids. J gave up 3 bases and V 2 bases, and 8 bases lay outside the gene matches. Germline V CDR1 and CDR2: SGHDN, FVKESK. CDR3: CASSQQQGRWTDTQYF. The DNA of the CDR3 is TGTGCCAGCAGCCAACAACAGGGGAGATGGACAGATACGCAGTATTTT.

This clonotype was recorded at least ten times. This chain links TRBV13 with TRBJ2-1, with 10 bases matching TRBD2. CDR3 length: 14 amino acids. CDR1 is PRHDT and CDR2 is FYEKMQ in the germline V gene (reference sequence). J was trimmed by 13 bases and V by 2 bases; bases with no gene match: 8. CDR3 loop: CASSLRVTSGEQFF. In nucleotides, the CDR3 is TGTGCCAGCAGCTTAAGGGTAACTAGCGGGGAACAGTTCTTC. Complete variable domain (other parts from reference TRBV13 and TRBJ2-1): AAGVIQSPRHLIKEKRETATLKCYPIPRHDTVYWYQQGPGQDPQFLISFYEKMQSDKGSIPDRFSAQQFSDYHSELNMSSLELGDSALYFCASSLRVTSGEQFFGPGTRLTVL.

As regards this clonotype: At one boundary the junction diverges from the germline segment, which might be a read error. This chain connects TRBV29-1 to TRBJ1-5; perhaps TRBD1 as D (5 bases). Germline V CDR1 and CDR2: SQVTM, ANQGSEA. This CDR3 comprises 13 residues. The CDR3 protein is CSIVGHINQPQHF. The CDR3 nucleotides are TGTAGCATTGTCGGACATATCAATCAGCCCCAGCATTTT.

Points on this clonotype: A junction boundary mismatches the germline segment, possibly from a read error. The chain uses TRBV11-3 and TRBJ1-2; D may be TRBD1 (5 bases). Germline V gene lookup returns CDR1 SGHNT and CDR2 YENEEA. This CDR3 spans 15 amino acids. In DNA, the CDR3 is TGTGCCGGCAGCTCCACCTGGGGGAGACACTATGACTACACCTTC. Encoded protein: CAGSSTWGRHYDYTF.

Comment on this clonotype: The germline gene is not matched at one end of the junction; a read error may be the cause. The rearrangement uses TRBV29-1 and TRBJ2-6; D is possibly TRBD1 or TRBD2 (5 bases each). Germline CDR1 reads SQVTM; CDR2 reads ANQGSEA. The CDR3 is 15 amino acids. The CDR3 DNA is TGCAACGTTTGGGACGGGATGGTTGGGGCCAACGTCCTGACTTTC. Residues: CNVWDGMVGANVLTF. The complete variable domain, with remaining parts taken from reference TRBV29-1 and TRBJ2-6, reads SAVISQKPSRDICQRGTSLTIQCQVDSQVTMMFWYRQQPGQSLTLIATANQGSEATYESGFVIDKFPISRPNLTFSTLTVSNMSPEDSSIYLCNVWDGMVGANVLTFGAGSRLTVL.

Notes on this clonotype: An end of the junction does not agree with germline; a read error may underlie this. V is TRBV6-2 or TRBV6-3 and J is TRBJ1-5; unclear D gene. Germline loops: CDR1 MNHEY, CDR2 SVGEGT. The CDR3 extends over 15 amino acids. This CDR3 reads CASSYSGGEVQPRHF. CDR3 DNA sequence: TGTGCCAGCAGCTACTCGGGTGGGGAGGTTCAGCCCCGGCATTTT.

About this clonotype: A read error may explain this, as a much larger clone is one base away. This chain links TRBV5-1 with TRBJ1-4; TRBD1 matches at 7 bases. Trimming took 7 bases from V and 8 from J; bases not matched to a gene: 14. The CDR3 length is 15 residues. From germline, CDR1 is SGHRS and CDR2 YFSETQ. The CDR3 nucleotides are TGCGCCAGCGGGGACACAGGGGCGCGAGGGGAAAAACTGTTTTTT. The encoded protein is CASGDTGARGEKLFF.

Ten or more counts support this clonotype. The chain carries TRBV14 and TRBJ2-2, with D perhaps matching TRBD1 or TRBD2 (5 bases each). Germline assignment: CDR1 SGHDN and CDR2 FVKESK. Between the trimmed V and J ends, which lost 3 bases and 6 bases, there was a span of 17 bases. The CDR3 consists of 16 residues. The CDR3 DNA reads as TGTGCCAGCAGCCAGTCCGGGACCCCGGGTGCCGGGGAGCTGTTTTTT. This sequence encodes CASSQSGTPGAGELFF.

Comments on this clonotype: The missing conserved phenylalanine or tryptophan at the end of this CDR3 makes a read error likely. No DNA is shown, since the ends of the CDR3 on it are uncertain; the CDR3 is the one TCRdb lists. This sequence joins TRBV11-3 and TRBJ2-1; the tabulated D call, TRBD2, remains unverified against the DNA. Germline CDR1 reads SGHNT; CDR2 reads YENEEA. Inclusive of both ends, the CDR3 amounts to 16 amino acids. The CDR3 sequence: CASSLDCGSGHNEHFL.

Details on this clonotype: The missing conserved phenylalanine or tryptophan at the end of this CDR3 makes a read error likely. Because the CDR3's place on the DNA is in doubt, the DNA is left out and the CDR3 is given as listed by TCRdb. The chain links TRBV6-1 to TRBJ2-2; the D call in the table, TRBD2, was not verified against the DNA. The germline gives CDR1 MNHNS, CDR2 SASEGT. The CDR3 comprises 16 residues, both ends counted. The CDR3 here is CASSVTSGRAGGELLS.

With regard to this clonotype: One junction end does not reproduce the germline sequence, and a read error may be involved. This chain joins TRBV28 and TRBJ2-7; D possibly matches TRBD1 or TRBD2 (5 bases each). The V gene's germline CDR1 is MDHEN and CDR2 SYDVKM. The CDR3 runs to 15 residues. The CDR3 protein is CASTPPGRSPYKQNF. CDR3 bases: TGTGCCAGCACGCCGCCGGGACGTTCTCCCTACAAGCAGAACTTC.

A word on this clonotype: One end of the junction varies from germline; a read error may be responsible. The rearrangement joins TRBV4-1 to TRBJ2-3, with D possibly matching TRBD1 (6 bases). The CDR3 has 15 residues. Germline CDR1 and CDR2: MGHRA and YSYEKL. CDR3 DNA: TGCGCCAGCAGCCATGGACGAGGGGACACAGATACGCAATATTTT. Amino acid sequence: CASSHGRGDTDTQYF.

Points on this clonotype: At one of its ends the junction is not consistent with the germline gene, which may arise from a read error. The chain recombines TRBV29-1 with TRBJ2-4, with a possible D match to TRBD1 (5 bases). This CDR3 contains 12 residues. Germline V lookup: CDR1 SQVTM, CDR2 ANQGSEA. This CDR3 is CSGTGAENIQYF. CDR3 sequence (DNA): TGCAGCGGCACAGGAGCCGAAAACATTCAGTACTTC.

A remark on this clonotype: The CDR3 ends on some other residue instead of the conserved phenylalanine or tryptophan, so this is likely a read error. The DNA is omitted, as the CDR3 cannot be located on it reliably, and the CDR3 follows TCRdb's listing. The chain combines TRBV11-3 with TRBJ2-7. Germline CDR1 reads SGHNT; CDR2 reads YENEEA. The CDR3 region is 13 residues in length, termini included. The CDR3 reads CASSLGASYELYY.

CDR3 protein: CSAMTFGTGILYEQYF. CDR3 bases: TGCAGCGCCATGACATTTGGGACCGGCATTCTCTACGAGCAGTACTTC. The rearrangement joins TRBV29-1 to TRBJ2-7; D may match TRBD1 or TRBD2 (5 bases each). There are 16 residues in the CDR3. Germline lookup yields CDR1 SQVTM and CDR2 ANQGSEA. With 7 bases removed from V and 3 bases from J, the gap between germline ends came to 25 bases.

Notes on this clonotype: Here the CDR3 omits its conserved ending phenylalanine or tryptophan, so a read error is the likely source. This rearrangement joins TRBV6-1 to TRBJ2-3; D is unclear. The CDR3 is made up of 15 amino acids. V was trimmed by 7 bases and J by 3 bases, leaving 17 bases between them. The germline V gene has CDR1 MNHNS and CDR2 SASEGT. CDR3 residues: CASTVTVVSTDTQYS. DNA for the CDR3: TGTGCCAGCACGGTAACAGTTGTCTCTACAGATACGCAGTATTCT.

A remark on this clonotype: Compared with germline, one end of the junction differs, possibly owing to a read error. The CDR3 DNA reads as TGTGCCCGCAGTCTGGCCTCTAGACGTCGGATCGGCGGCTACACCTTC. This encodes CARSLASRRRIGGYTF. The chain is built from TRBV28 and TRBJ1-2; D unclear. This CDR3 has 16 amino acids. Per germline, CDR1 MDHEN and CDR2 SYDVKM.

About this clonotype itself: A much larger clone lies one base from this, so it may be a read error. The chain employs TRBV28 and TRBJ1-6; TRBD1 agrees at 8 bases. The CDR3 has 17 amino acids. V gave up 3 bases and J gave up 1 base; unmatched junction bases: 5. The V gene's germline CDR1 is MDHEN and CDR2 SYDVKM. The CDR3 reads CASSLDRVLSYNSPLHF. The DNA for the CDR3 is TGTGCCAGCAGTTTGGACAGGGTATTGTCCTATAATTCACCCCTCCACTTT. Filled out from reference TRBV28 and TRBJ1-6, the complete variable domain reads DVKVTQSSRYLVKRTGEKVFLECVQDMDHENMFWYRQDPGLGLRLIYFSYDVKMKEKGDIPEGYSVSREKKERFSLILESASTNQTSMYLCASSLDRVLSYNSPLHFGNGTRLTVT.

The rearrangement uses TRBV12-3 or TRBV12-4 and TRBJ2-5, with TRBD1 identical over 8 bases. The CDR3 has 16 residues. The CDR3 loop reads CTNSHEVPGGGETQYF. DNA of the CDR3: TGTACCAACAGCCATGAGGTTCCAGGGGGCGGAGAGACCCAGTACTTC.

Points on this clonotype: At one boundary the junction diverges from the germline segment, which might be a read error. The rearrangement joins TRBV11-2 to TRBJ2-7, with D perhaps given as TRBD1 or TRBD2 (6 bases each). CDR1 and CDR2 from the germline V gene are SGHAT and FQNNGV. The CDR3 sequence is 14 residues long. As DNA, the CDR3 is TGTGTCAGCAGCTCTAACAGGGACTCCAACGAGCAGTACTTC. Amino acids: CVSSSNRDSNEQYF.

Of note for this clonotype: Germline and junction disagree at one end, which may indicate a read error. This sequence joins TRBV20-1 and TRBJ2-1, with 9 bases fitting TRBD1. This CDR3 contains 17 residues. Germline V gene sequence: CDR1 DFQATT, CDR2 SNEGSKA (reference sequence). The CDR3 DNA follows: TGCGGTGCTAGCAAAACCGGACAGGGGACGTTTGCGGGAGAGCAGTTCTTC. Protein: CGASKTGQGTFAGEQFF.

The CDR3 loop reads CASSLILDTTSGNTIYF. The CDR3 region has the DNA TGTGCCAGCAGTTTGATTTTGGATACCACCTCTGGAAACACCATATATTTT. The V and J genes are TRBV28 and TRBJ1-3; D gene uncertain. The CDR3 length is 17 residues. Germline CDR1 and CDR2: MDHEN and SYDVKM. V lost 3 bases and J lost 0, with 15 bases in between.

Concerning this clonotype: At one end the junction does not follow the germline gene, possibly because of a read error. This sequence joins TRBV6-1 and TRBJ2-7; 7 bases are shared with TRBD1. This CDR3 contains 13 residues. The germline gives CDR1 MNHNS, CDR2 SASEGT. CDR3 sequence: CANTRTGSYEQCF. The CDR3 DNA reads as TGTGCCAACACCCGGACAGGTTCCTACGAGCAGTGCTTC.

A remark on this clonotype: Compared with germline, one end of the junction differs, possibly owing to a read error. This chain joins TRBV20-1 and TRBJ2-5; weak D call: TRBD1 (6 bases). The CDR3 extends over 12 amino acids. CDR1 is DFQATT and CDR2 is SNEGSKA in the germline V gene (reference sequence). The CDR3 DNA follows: TGCAGCTTCAGGGGCGACCAAGTGACCCAGTACTTC. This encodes CSFRGDQVTQYF.

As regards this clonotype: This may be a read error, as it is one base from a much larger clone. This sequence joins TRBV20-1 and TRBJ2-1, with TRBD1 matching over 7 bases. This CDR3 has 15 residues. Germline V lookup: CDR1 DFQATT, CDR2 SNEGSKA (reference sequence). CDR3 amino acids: CSARTRDRDYNVQFF. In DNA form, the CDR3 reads TGCAGTGCTCGTACCCGGGACAGAGACTACAATGTGCAGTTCTTC.

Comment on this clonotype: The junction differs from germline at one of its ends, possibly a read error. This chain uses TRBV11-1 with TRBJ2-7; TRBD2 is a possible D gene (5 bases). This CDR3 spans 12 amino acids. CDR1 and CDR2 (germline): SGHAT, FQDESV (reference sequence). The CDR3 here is CASSPEGYEQYF. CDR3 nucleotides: TGTGCCAGCAGCCCCGAGGGCTACGAGCAGTATTTC.

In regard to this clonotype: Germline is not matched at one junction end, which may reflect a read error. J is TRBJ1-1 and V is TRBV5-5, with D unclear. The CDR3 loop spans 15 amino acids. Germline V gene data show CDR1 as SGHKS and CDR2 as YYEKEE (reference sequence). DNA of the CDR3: TGTGCCAGAGGCCATGAGGGTGAGCGGTACACTGAAGCTTTTTTT. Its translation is CARGHEGERYTEAFF.

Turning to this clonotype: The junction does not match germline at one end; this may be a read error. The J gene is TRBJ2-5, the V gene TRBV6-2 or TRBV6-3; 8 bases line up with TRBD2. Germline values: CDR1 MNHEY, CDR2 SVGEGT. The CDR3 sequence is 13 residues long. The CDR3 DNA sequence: TGTGCCAGCAGTATGGGACTAGGGAACACCCAATACTTC. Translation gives CASSMGLGNTQYF.